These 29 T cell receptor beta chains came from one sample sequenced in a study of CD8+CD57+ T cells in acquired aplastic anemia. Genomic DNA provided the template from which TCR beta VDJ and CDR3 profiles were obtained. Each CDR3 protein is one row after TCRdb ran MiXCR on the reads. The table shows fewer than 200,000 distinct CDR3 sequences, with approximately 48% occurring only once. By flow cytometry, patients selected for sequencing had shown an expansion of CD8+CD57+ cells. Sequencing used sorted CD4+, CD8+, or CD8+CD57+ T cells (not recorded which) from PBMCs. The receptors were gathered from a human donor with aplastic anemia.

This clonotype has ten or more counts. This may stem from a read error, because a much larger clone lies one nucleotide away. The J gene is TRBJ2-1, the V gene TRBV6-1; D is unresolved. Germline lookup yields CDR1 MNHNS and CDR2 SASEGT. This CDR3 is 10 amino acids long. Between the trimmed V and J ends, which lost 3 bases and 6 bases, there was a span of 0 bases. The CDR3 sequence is CASSDNEQFF. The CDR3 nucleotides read TGTGCCAGCAGTGACAATGAGCAGTTCTTC.

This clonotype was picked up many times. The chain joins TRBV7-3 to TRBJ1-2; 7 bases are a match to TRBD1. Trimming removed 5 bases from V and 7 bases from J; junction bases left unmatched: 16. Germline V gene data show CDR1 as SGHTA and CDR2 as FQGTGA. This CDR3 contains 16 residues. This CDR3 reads CASSPGQFPLNGGYTF. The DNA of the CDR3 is TGTGCCAGCAGCCCGGGACAGTTTCCTCTCAATGGTGGCTACACCTTC.

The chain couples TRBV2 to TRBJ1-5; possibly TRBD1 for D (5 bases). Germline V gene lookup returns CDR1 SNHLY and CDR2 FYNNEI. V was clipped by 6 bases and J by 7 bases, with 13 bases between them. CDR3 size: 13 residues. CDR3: CASRGVGRQPQHF. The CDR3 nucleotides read TGTGCCAGCAGGGGGGTGGGGAGGCAGCCCCAGCATTTT.

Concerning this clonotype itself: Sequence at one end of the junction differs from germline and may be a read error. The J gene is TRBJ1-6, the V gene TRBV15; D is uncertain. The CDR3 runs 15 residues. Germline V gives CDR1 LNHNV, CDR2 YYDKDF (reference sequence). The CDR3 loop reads CTTSRESSYNSPLHF. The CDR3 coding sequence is TGTACCACCAGCAGAGAATCCTCCTATAATTCACCCCTCCACTTT.

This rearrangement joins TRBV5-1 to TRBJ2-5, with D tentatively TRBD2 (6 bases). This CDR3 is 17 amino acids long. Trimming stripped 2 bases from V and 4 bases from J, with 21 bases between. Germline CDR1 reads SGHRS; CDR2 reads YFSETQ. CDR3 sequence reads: CASSFLPSDGRIETQYF. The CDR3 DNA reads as TGCGCCAGCAGCTTTTTACCCTCAGATGGGAGGATAGAGACCCAGTACTTC.

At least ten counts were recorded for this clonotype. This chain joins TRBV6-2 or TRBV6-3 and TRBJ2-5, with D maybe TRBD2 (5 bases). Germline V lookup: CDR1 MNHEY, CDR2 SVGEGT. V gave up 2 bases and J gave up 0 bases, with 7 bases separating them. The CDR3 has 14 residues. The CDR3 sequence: CASSYTTNQETQYF. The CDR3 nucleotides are TGTGCCAGCAGTTACACGACTAACCAAGAGACCCAGTACTTC.

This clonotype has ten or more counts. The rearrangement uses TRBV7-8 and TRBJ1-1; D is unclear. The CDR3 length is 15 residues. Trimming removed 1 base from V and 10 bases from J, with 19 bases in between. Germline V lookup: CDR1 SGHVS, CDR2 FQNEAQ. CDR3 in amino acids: CASSLDKGTSEGAFF. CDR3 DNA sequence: TGTGCCAGCAGCTTAGACAAGGGTACGAGTGAGGGAGCTTTCTTT.

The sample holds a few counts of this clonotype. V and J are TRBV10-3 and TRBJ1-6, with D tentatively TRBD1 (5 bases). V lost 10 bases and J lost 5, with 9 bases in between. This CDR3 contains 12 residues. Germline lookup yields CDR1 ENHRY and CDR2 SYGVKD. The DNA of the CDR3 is TGTGCCAGCTCAGGGAATAATTCACCCCTCCACTTT. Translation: CASSGNNSPLHF.

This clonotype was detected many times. Written as DNA, the CDR3 is TGCGCCAGCAGCTTATCAGGGGTTTCTAACTATGGCTACACCTTC. Translation: CASSLSGVSNYGYTF. This chain links TRBV5-1 with TRBJ1-2; a possible D gene is TRBD1 (6 bases). Deletions cut 2 bases from V and 0 bases from J, with 11 bases between. The CDR3 covers 15 residues. Germline lookup yields CDR1 SGHRS and CDR2 YFSETQ. Full variable domain (outside the CDR3, taken from reference TRBV5-1 and TRBJ1-2): KAGVTQTPRYLIKTRGQQVTLSCSPISGHRSVSWYQQTPGQGLQFLFEYFSETQRNKGNFPGRFSGRQFSNSRSEMNVSTLELGDSALYLCASSLSGVSNYGYTFGSGTRLTVV.

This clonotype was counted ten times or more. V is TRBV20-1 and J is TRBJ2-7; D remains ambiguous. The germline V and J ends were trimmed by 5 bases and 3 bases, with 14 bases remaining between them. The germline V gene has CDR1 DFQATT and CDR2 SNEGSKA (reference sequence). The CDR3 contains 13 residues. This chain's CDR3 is CSALRSTNYEQYF. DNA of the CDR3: TGCAGTGCTCTAAGGTCTACCAACTACGAGCAGTACTTC.

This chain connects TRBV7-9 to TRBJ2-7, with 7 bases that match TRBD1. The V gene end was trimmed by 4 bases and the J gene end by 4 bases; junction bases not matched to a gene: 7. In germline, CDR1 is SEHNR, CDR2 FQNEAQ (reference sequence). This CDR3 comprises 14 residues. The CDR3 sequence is CASSSDREPYEQYF. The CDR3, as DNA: TGTGCCAGCAGCTCCGACAGGGAGCCTTACGAGCAGTACTTC.

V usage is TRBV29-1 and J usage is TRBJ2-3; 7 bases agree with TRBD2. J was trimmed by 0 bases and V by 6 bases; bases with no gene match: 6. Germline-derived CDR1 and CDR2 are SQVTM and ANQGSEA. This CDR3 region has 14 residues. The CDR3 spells CSVDLADSTDTQYF. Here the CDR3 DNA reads TGCAGCGTCGATCTAGCGGACAGCACAGATACGCAGTATTTT.

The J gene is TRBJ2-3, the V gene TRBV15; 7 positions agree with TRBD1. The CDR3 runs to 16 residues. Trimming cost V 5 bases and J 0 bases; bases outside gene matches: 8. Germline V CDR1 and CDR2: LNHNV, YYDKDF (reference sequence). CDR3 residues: CATSGDSPTSTDTQYF. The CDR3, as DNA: TGTGCCACCAGCGGGGACAGTCCTACTAGCACAGATACGCAGTATTTT.

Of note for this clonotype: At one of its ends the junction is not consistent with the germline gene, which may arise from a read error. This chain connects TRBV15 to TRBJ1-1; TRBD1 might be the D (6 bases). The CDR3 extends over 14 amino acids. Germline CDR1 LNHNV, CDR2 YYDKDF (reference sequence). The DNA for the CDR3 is TGTGCCACCAGCAGAGATGTTCAGGGGCGGACGGCTCCCTTT. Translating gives CATSRDVQGRTAPF.

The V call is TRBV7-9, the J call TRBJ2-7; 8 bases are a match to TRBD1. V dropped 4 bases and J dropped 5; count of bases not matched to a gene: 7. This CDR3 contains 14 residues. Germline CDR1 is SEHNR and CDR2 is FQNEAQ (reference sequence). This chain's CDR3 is CASSWGDRPNEQYF. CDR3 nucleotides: TGTGCCAGCAGCTGGGGGGACAGGCCAAACGAGCAGTACTTC.

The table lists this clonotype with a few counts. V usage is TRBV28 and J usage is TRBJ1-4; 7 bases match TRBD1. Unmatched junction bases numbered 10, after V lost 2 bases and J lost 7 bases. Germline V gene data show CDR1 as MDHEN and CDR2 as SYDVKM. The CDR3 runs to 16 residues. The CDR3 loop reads CASSLATGIEGEKLFF. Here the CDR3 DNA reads TGTGCCAGCAGTTTAGCGACAGGGATAGAGGGTGAAAAACTGTTTTTT.

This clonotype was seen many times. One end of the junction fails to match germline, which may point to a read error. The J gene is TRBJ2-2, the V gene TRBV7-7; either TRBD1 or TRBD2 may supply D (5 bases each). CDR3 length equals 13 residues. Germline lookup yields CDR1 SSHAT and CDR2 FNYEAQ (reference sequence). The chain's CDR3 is CASSLGTSGELFF. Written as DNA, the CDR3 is TGTGCTAGCAGTTTAGGGACCAGCGGGGAGCTGTTTTTT. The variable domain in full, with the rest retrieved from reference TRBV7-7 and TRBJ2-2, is GAGVSQSPRYKVTKRGQDVTLRCDPISSHATLYWYQQALGQGPEFLTYFNYEAQPDKSGLPSDRFSAERPEGSISTLTIQRTEQRDSAMYRCASSLGTSGELFFGEGSRLTVL.

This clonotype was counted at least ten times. This chain's CDR3 is CASSSRTSGEYNEQFF. CDR3 in DNA: TGTGCCAGCAGTTCCCGGACTAGCGGAGAATACAATGAGCAGTTCTTC. V gene TRBV12-3 or TRBV12-4 combines with J gene TRBJ2-1, with 10 bases identical to TRBD2. The J segment lost 4 bases and the V segment lost 4 bases, leaving 7 bases of the junction unmatched. The CDR3 is 16 amino acids.

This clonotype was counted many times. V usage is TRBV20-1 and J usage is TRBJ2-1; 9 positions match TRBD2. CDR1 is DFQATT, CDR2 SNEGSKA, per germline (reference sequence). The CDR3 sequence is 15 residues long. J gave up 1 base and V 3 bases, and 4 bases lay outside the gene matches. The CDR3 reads CSASVSGGSYNEQFF. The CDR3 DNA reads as TGCAGTGCTAGTGTCAGCGGGGGGTCCTACAATGAGCAGTTCTTC.

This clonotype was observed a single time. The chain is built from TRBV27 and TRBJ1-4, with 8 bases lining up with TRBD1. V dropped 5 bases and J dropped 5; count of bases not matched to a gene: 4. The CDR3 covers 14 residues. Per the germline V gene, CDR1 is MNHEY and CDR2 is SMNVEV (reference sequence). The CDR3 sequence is CASSVDRGNEKLFF. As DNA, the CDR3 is TGTGCCAGCAGTGTAGACAGGGGAAATGAAAAACTGTTTTTT.

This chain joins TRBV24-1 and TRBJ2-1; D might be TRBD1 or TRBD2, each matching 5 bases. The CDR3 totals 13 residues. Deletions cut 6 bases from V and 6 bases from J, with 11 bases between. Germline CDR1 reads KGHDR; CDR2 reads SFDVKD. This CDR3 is CATSSGPINEQFF. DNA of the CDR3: TGTGCCACCAGTTCGGGACCGATCAATGAGCAGTTCTTC.

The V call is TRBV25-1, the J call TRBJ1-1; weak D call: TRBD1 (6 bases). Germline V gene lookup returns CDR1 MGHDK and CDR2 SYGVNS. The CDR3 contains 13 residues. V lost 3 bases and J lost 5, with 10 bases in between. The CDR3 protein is CASSEGARTEAFF. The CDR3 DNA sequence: TGTGCCAGCAGTGAGGGGGCGAGGACTGAAGCTTTCTTT.

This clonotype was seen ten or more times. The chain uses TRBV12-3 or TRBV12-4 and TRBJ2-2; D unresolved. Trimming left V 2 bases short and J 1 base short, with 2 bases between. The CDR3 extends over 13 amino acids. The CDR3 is CASSLRNTGELFF. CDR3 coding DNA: TGTGCCAGCAGTTTAAGGAACACCGGGGAGCTGTTTTTT.

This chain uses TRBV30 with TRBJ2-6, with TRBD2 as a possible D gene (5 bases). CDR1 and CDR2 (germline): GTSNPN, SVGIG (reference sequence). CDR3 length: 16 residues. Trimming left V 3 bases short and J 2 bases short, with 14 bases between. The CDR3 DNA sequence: TGTGCCTGGAGAAGTTACGTGGGAGCTGGGGCCAACGTCCTGACTTTC. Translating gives CAWRSYVGAGANVLTF.

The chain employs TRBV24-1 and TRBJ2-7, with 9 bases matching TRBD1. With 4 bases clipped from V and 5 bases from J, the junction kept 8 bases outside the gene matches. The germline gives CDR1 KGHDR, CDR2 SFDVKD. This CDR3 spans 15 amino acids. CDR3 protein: CATSDTGTGIHEQYF. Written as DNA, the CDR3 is TGTGCCACCAGTGACACCGGGACAGGGATCCACGAGCAGTACTTC.

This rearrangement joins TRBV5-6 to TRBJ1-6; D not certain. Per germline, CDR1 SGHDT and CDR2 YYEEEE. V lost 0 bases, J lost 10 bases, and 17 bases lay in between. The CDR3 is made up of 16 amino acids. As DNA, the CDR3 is TGTGCCAGCAGCTTGGGTTACCGGGGTGGAAACTCACCCCTCCACTTT. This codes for CASSLGYRGGNSPLHF.

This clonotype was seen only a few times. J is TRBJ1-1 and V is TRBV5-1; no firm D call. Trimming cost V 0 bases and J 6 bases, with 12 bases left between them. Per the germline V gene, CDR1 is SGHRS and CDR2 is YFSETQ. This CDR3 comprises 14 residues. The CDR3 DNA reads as TGCGCCAGCAGCTTGGTCGCTACGAGCTCTGAAGCTTTCTTT. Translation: CASSLVATSSEAFF.

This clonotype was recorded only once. Here the CDR3 reads CAISEPLAGASYEQYF. CDR3 in DNA: TGTGCCATCAGTGAGCCACTAGCGGGGGCCTCCTACGAGCAGTACTTC. This chain connects TRBV10-3 to TRBJ2-7; TRBD2 aligns across 11 bases. The CDR3 is 16 amino acids. Germline assignment: CDR1 ENHRY and CDR2 SYGVKD. V was clipped by 2 bases and J by 0 bases; unmatched bases: 3.

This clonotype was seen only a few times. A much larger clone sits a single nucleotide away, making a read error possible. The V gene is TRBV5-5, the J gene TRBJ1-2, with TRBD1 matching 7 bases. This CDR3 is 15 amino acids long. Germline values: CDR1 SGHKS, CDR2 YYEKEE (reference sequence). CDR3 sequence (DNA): TGTACCAGCAGCTTGGTACCACAGGGGCGGAATGGCTACACCTTC. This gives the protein CTSSLVPQGRNGYTF.